This T cell receptor (beta chain) was recovered during a study of cytomegalovirus exposure and HLA in healthy donors. General observations from the study: Generally TCR sequences proved uncommon, though certain public TCRs appeared in numerous donors. Several of the most significant clusters appeared, in a later analysis, to be linked to common viral pathogens. Previously analyzed data showed that most TCR beta V segments were productive at a frequency of about 87% or about 30%.

Germline V CDR1 and CDR2: SGDLS, YYNGEE. This CDR3 spans 15 amino acids. The trim removed 0 bases at V and 5 bases at J, leaving 6 bases unmatched. Details on this clone: Its antigen remains unidentified.

Amplification used 60 Vbeta primers and 13 Jbeta primers. Sequenced by immunoSEQ multiplex PCR; TCRdb stores in-frame clones only, minus some. Seen here are 150,000 or so clones, 76% observed once, and the top ten hold less than 0.9%. Sequencing was performed on PBMCs. The sequence derives from a female donor in good health and CMV-seronegative. The V and J genes are TRBV9 and TRBJ1-1; 8 nucleotides line up with TRBD1. In DNA, the CDR3 is TGTGCCAGCAGCGTAGAGACAGGGGATGGGACTGAAGCTTTCTTT. It specifies CASSVETGDGTEAFF.